Following are 10 T cell receptor beta chains from one sample sequenced in a study of cytomegalovirus exposure and HLA in healthy donors. Use of 60 Vbeta and 13 Jbeta primers characterized the PCR. Using immunoSEQ multiplex PCR, the repertoire was profiled, and TCRdb retains in-frame clones only, with some absent. The sample lists 150,000 to 200,000 clones; roughly 79% were seen once. The sample comprised PBMCs. These receptors originate from a young woman in good health and CMV-seropositive.

The V call is TRBV6-1, the J call TRBJ1-1, with 9 bases lining up with TRBD1. Trimming removed 2 bases from V and 6 bases from J; junction bases left unmatched: 4. Germline CDR1 is MNHNS and CDR2 is SASEGT. The CDR3 loop spans 14 amino acids. The CDR3 DNA reads TGTGCCAGCAGTGAAAGACAGGGGGAGGCTGAAGCTTTCTTT. This codes for CASSERQGEAEAFF.

Only one count was recorded for this clone. The chain links TRBV5-1 to TRBJ2-5; 12 bases agree with TRBD1. Germline V gene data show CDR1 as SGHRS and CDR2 as YFSETQ. J gave up 5 bases and V 0 bases, and 2 bases lay outside the gene matches. CDR3 length: 15 residues. In nucleotides, the CDR3 is TGCGCCAGCAGCTTGGCCGGGACAGGGGGCGAGACCCAGTACTTC. Translation: CASSLAGTGGETQYF.

This clone was counted once. The chain joins TRBV29-1 to TRBJ2-1; TRBD1 matches 9 bases. Trimming cost V 6 bases and J 6 bases; bases outside gene matches: 9. The CDR3 runs to 14 residues. CDR1 is SQVTM, CDR2 ANQGSEA, per germline. The CDR3 nucleotides are TGCAGCGTAGGGACACAGGGGGCAGCCAATGAGCAGTTCTTC. This codes for CSVGTQGAANEQFF.

The chain is built from TRBV28 and TRBJ1-2; 7 positions agree with TRBD1. J lost 6 bases, V lost 2 bases, and 3 bases had no gene match. The V gene's germline CDR1 is MDHEN and CDR2 SYDVKM. This CDR3 comprises 13 residues. This chain's CDR3 is CASSLPTGNGYTF. CDR3 nucleotide sequence: TGTGCCAGCAGTTTACCGACAGGGAATGGCTACACCTTC.

CDR3 region: CASRPTGRDRGYTF. The CDR3 DNA reads TGTGCCAGCAGACCTACAGGGAGGGATCGCGGCTACACCTTC. The chain combines TRBV7-9 with TRBJ1-2; D perhaps matches TRBD1 (6 bases). The CDR3 spans 14 residues. Trimming removed 6 bases at V and 8 bases at J, with 19 bases between. CDR1 and CDR2 from the germline V gene are SEHNR and FQNEAQ (reference sequence).

The chain joins TRBV7-6 to TRBJ1-1; the D is unclear. Trimming cost V 1 base and J 4 bases, with 7 bases left between them. The germline CDR1 and CDR2 sequences are SGHVS and FNYEAQ. This CDR3 has 13 residues. The CDR3 DNA follows: TGTGCCAGCAGCTTAGAGGAGAGCACTGAAGCTTTCTTT. This encodes CASSLEESTEAFF.

The rearrangement joins TRBV30 to TRBJ1-2, with D perhaps TRBD1 (6 bases). The CDR3 runs 13 residues. The V and J ends lost 0 bases and 4 bases respectively, with 9 bases between them. CDR1 and CDR2 from the germline V gene are GTSNPN and SVGIG (reference sequence). CDR3 nucleotide sequence: TGTGCCTGGAGTGTAAGGGGGGGCTATGGCTACACCTTC. It yields the protein CAWSVRGGYGYTF.

This clone was detected only a few times. The V and J genes are TRBV5-4 and TRBJ2-5; 10 positions agree with TRBD1. Germline assignment: CDR1 SGHNT and CDR2 YYREEE (reference sequence). CDR3 length equals 15 residues. Unmatched junction bases numbered 4, after V lost 0 bases and J lost 5 bases. The CDR3 nucleotides are TGTGCCAGCAGCTTGGAGCTGGGACAGGGGGAGACCCAGTACTTC. Protein product: CASSLELGQGETQYF.

This rearrangement joins TRBV11-2 to TRBJ2-5; possibly TRBD2 for D (7 bases). Trimming shortened V by 7 bases and J by 0 bases, and 21 bases separated the two germline ends. From germline, CDR1 is SGHAT and CDR2 FQNNGV. The CDR3 covers 17 residues. CDR3 sequence reads: CASTNSRGGSYQETQYF. For the CDR3, the DNA is TGTGCCAGCACCAACTCAAGGGGGGGATCGTACCAAGAGACCCAGTACTTC.

This clone was recorded only once. The chain has TRBV30 and TRBJ2-7; weak D call: TRBD1 (5 bases). The ends were cut back, 0 bases at V and 9 bases at J, with 12 bases in the middle. The germline V gene encodes CDR1 GTSNPN and CDR2 SVGIG (reference sequence). This CDR3 region has 12 residues. The CDR3 DNA sequence: TGTGCCTGGAGTGTAGCAGGGAAGAGGCAGTACTTC. It yields the protein CAWSVAGKRQYF.